In this sample, the clone carrying this T cell receptor (beta chain) turned up many times. This CDR3 region has 13 residues. Germline V gene sequence: CDR1 DFQATT, CDR2 SNEGSKA (reference sequence). Trimming stripped 3 bases from V and 3 bases from J, with 12 bases between. The sample is drawn from a study of response to subunit inactivated influenza vaccine. TCRdb analysed the RT-PCR reads with MiXCR anew, one entry per CDR3 protein. The sample has fewer than 650,000 distinct CDR3 sequences, 10% to 15% seen once. The gene calls are TRBV20-1 and TRBJ2-7, with no clear D. The source of this sequence is a man over 45 who received an inactivated influenza vaccine. Source: PBMCs from blood, taken about 40 days after vaccination. This CDR3 is CSARPRSNYEQYF. In DNA, the CDR3 is TGCAGTGCTAGGCCCAGAAGTAACTACGAGCAGTACTTC.